The clone carrying this T cell receptor beta chain was detected only once. Its antigen is as yet unknown. This CDR3 spans 19 amino acids. The data originate from a study of T cell responses to AZD1222 COVID-19 vaccine. Clones were read by immunoSEQ multiplex PCR, and TCRdb kept only the in-frame ones, dropping some. The repertoire consists of 100,000 to 150,000 clones, with about 87% occurring once and the leading ten covering approximately 4%. Findings and limits, study-wide: After the peak T cell response, and only then, were repertoires sampled.

The chain joins TRBV21-1 to TRBJ1-6; the DNA was not used to check the table's D call, TRBD1. TRBV21-1 is assigned pseudogene status. The TCR originated in an adult in good health. The specimen comprised peripheral blood, sampled on day 0 of AZD1222 vaccination. In DNA form, the CDR3 reads TGTGCCAGCAGCAAAGTTCACATGCATTCAAGCTCCTATAATTCACCCCTCCACTTT. It is translated as CASSKVHMHSSSYNSPLHF.